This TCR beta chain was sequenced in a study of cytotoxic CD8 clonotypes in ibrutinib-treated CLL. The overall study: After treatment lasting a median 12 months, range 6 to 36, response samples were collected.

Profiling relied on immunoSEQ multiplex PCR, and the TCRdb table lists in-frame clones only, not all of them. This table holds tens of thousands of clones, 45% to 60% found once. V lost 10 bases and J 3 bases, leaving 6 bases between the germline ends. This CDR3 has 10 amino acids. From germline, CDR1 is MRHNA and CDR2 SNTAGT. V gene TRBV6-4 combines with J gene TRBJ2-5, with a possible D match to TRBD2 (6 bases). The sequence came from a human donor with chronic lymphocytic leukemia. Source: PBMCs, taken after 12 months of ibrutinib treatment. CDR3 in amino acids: CATSEETQYF. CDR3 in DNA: TGTGCCACTAGCGAAGAGACCCAGTACTTC.